This record looks at one TCR beta chain sequence and its context. No antigen is known for it. These data originate in a study of graft-versus-host responses after intestinal transplantation. General study points: Peak levels of circulating GvH clones tracked with early post-transplant HvG declines. Recipient-marrow GvH clones were detected, some having first appeared in ileum or blood.

The assay was immunoSEQ multiplex PCR, and TCRdb's table has in-frame clones only and misses some. The top ten clones hold about 0.56% of a sample with 77,000 or so clones, approximately 94% of them seen once. Germline CDR1 and CDR2: PRHDT and FYEKMQ (reference sequence). V shed 4 bases and J 3 bases; nucleotides not matched to a gene: 8. The CDR3 is 16 residues long. The starting material was unstimulated CD8+ T cells sorted from spleen or lymph node cells, obtained before intestinal transplant. This sequence was found in a human donor who received an intestinal transplant. V usage is TRBV13 and J usage is TRBJ2-5, with 10 bases identical to TRBD2. In nucleotides, the CDR3 is TGTGCCAGCAGCTCCAATAGCGGGGGGTTCGAAGAGACCCAGTACTTC. Protein product: CASSSNSGGFEETQYF.